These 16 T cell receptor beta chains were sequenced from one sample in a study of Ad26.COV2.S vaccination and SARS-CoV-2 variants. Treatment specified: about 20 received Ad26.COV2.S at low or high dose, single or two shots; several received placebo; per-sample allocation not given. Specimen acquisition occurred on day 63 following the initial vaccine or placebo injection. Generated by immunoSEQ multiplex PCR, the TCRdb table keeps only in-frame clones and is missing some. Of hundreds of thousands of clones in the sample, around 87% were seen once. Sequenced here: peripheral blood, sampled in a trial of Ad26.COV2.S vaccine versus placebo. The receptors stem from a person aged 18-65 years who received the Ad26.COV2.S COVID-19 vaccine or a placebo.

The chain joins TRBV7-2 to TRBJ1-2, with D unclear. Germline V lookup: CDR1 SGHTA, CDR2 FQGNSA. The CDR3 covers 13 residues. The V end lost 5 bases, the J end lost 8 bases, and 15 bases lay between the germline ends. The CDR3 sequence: CASSRDILGGYTF. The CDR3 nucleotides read TGTGCCAGCAGCCGCGACATCCTGGGGGGCTACACCTTC.

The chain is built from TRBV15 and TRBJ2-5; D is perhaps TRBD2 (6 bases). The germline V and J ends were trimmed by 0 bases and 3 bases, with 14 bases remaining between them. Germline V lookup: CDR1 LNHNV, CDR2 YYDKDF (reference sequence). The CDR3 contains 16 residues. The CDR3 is CATSRDPGVREETQYF. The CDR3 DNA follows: TGTGCCACCAGCAGAGATCCGGGGGTCCGGGAAGAGACCCAGTACTTC.

The CDR3 is CASSYSPGDQETQYF. As DNA, the CDR3 is TGTGCCAGCAGTTACTCGCCAGGGGACCAAGAGACCCAGTACTTC. The chain has TRBV6-5 and TRBJ2-5, with D perhaps matching TRBD1 (6 bases). Germline CDR1 MNHEY, CDR2 SVGAGI. This CDR3 is built from 15 residues. Trimming shortened V by 0 bases and J by 0 bases, and 8 bases separated the two germline ends.

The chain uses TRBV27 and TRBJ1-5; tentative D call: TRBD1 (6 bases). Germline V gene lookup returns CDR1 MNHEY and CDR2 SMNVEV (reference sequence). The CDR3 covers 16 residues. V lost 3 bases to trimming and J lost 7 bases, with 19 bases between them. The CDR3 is CASSFQGSSPWQPQHF. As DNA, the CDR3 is TGTGCCAGCAGTTTCCAGGGGTCCAGTCCTTGGCAGCCCCAGCATTTT.

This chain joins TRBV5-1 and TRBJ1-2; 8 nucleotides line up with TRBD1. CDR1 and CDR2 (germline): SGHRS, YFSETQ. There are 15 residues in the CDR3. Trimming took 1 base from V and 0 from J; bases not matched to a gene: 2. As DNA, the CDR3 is TGCGCCAGCAGCTTGACAGGGGGAGCTAACTATGGCTACACCTTC. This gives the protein CASSLTGGANYGYTF. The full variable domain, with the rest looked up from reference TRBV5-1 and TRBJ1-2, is KAGVTQTPRYLIKTRGQQVTLSCSPISGHRSVSWYQQTPGQGLQFLFEYFSETQRNKGNFPGRFSGRQFSNSRSEMNVSTLELGDSALYLCASSLTGGANYGYTFGSGTRLTVV.

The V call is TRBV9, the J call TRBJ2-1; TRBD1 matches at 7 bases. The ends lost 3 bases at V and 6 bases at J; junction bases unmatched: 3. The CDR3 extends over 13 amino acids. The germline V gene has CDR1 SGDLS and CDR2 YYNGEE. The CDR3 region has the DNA TGTGCCAGCAGCGGCCGACAGGGCAATGAGCAGTTCTTC. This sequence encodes CASSGRQGNEQFF. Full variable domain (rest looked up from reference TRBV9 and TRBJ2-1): DSGVTQTPKHLITATGQRVTLRCSPRSGDLSVYWYQQSLDQGLQFLIQYYNGEERAKGNILERFSAQQFPDLHSELNLSSLELGDSALYFCASSGRQGNEQFFGPGTRLTVL.

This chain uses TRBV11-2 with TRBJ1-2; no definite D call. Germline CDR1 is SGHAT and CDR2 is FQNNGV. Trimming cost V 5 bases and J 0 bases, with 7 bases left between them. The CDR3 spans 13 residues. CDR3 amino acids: CASSAISNYGYTF. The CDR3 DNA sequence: TGTGCCAGCAGCGCGATATCTAACTATGGCTACACCTTC.

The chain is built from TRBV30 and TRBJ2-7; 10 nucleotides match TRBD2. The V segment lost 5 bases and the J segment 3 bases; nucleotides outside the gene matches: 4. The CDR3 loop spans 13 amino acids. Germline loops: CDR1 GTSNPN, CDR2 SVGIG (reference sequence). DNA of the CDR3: TGTGCCTGGTCTAGCGGGAGTCGCTACGAGCAGTACTTC. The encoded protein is CAWSSGSRYEQYF. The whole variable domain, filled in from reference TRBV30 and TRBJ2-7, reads SQTIHQWPATLVQPVGSPLSLECTVEGTSNPNLYWYRQAAGRGLQLLFYSVGIGQISSEVPQNLSASRPQDRQFILSSKKLLLSDSGFYLCAWSSGSRYEQYFGPGTRLTVT.

CDR3 in amino acids: CAGTGDSRVRNTIYF. The CDR3 DNA reads TGTGCCGGGACAGGGGATAGCCGAGTAAGAAACACCATATATTTT. The chain uses TRBV30 and TRBJ1-3, with 10 bases aligning to TRBD1. Germline V lookup: CDR1 GTSNPN, CDR2 SVGIG (reference sequence). Trimming took 8 bases from V and 5 from J; bases not matched to a gene: 12. The CDR3 extends over 15 amino acids.

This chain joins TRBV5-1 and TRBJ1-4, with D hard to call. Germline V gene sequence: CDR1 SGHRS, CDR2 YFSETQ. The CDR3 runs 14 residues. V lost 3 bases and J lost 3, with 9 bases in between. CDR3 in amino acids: CASSSGNANEKLFF. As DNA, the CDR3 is TGCGCCAGCAGCTCCGGGAACGCTAATGAAAAACTGTTTTTT.

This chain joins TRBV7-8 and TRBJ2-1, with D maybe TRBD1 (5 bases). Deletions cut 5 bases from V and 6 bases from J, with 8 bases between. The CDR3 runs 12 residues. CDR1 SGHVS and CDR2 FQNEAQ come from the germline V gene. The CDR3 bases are TGTGCCAGCAGCCTGCAGGGCAATGAGCAGTTCTTC. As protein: CASSLQGNEQFF.

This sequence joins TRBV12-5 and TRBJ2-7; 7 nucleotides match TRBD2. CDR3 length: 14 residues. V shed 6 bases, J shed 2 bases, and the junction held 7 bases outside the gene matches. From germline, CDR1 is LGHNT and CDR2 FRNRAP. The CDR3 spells CASGPGGWAYEQYF. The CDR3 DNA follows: TGTGCTAGTGGACCCGGGGGGTGGGCCTACGAGCAGTACTTC.

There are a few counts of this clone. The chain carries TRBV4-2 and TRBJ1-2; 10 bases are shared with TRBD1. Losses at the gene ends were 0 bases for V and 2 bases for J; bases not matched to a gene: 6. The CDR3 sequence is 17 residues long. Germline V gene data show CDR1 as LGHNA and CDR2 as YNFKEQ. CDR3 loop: CASSQDLRTGGNYGYTF. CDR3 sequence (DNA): TGTGCCAGCAGCCAAGACTTAAGGACAGGGGGAAACTATGGCTACACCTTC.

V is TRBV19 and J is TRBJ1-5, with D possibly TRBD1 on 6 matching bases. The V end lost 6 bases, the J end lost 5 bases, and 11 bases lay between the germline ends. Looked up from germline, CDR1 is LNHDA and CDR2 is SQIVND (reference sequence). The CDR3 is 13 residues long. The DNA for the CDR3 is TGTGCCAGTAGAGACACAGGGTATCAGCCCCAGCATTTT. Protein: CASRDTGYQPQHF. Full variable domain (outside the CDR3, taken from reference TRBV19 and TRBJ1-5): DGGITQSPKYLFRKEGQNVTLSCEQNLNHDAMYWYRQDPGQGLRLIYYSQIVNDFQKGDIAEGYSVSREKKESFPLTVTSAQKNPTAFYLCASRDTGYQPQHFGDGTRLSIL.

This chain's CDR3 is CASSPVGAGNTEAFF. The DNA for the CDR3 is TGTGCCAGCTCACCCGTAGGGGCGGGGAACACTGAAGCTTTCTTT. The chain combines TRBV18 with TRBJ1-1; possible D gene TRBD1, 5 bases. Trimming took off 3 bases at V and 1 base at J, with 12 bases between the two ends. The CDR3 totals 15 residues. The germline gives CDR1 KGHSH, CDR2 LQKENI.

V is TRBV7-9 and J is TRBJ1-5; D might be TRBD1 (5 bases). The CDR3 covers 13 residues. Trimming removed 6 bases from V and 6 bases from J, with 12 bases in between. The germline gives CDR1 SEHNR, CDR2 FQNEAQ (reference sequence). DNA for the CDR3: TGTGCCAGCAGTCGGGCAGGGTTTCAGCCCCAGCATTTT. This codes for CASSRAGFQPQHF.